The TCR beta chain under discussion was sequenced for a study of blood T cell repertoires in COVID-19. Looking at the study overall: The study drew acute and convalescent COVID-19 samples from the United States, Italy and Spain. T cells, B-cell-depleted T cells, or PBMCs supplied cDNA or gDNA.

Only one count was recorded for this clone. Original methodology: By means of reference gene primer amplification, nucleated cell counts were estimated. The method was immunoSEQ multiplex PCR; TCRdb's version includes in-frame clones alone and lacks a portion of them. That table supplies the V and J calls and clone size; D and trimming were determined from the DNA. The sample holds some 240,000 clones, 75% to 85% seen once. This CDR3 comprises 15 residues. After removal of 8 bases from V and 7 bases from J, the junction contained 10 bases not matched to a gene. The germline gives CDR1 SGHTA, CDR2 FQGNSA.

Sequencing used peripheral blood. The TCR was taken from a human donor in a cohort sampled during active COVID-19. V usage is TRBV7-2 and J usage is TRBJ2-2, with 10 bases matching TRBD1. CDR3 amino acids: CASAWGDRGNGELFF. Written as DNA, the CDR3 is TGTGCCAGCGCCTGGGGGGACAGGGGCAACGGGGAGCTGTTTTTT.